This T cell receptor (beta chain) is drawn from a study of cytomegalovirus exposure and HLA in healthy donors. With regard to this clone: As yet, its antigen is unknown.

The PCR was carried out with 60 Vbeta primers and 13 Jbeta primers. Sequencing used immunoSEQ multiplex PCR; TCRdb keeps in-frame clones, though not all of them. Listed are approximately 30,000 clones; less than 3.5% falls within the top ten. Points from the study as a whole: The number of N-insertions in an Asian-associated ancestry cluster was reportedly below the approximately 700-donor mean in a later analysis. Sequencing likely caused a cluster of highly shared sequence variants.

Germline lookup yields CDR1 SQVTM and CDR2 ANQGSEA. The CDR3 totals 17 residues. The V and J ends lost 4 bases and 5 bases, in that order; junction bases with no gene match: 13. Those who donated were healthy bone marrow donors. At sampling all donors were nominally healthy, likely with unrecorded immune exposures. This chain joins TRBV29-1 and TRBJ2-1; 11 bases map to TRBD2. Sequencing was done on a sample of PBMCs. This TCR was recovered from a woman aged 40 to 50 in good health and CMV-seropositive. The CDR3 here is CSVAEVGGTSGDNEQFF. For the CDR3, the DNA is TGCAGCGTTGCCGAGGTGGGAGGGACTAGCGGCGACAATGAGCAGTTCTTC.